This T cell receptor (beta chain) comes out of a study of identical twins. This clonotype was recorded at least ten times. The antigen is not known. With 0 bases removed from V and 4 bases from J, the gap between germline ends came to 10 bases. Per the germline V gene, CDR1 is SGHRS and CDR2 is YFSETQ. This CDR3 comprises 15 residues. MiXCR, applied by TCRdb to the 5' RACE reads, yields one record per CDR3 protein. The repertoire holds around 680,000 distinct CDR3 sequences, with 8.6% as singletons. Broader study findings: Abundant beta clonotypes from cord blood had fewer insertions, unlike memory repertoires, which showed none.

The same sample was also used in a study of yellow fever vaccine responses in identical twins.

J is TRBJ1-4 and V is TRBV5-1, with D possibly matching TRBD1 (6 bases). Material: PBMCs. The source of this sequence is a woman aged 18-35 years in good health. The CDR3 nucleotides read TGCGCCAGCAGCTTGGGACAGGTGAATAATGAAAAACTGTTTTTT. Protein: CASSLGQVNNEKLFF.